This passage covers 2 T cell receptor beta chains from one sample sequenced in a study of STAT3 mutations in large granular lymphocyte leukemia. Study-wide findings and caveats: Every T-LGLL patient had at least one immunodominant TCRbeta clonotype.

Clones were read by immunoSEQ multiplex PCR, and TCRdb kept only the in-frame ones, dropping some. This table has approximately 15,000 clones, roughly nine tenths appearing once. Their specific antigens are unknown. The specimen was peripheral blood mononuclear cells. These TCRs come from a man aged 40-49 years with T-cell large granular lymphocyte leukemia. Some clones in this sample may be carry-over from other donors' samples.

The CDR3 DNA follows: TGTGCCAGCAGCTTAGGACACTACTCCTACGAGCAGTACTTC. It encodes CASSLGHYSYEQYF. The chain joins TRBV7-2 to TRBJ2-7; no clear D gene. The CDR3 sequence is 14 residues long. Trimming cost V 1 base and J 0 bases, with 7 bases left between them. Germline values: CDR1 SGHTA, CDR2 FQGNSA.

CDR3 nucleotide sequence: TGCAGCGTTGAAGATCCCAATACAGGGTTAGAGACCCAGTACTTC. It encodes CSVEDPNTGLETQYF. The chain combines TRBV29-1 with TRBJ2-5, with D maybe TRBD1 (6 bases). The CDR3 totals 15 residues. Trimming took off 0 bases at V and 4 bases at J, with 15 bases between the two ends. Germline CDR1 and CDR2: SQVTM and ANQGSEA.